These 5 T cell receptor beta chains originate from one sample sequenced in a study of T cells after yellow fever vaccination. One entry per CDR3 protein, called by TCRdb with MiXCR from the 5' RACE reads. The table shows 300,000 to 400,000 distinct CDR3 sequences, with about an eighth occurring only once. Material: CD4+ T cells sorted from PBMCs, obtained 15 days after the yellow fever booster vaccination. The receptors derive from a man between 18 and 29 years old who received the YFV17D yellow fever vaccine.

This clonotype was picked up a small number of times. V and J are TRBV6-2 or TRBV6-3 and TRBJ1-2; D remains unclear. This CDR3 comprises 14 residues. Germline values: CDR1 MNHEY, CDR2 SVGEGT. V lost 0 bases to trimming and J lost 4 bases, with 9 bases between them. CDR3 residues: CASSYSSQLYGYTF. The CDR3 DNA sequence: TGTGCCAGCAGTTACTCGAGTCAGCTCTATGGCTACACCTTC.

Here the CDR3 reads CASSYSDFLNEKLFF. In DNA form, the CDR3 reads TGTGCCAGCAGTTACTCGGATTTCCTTAATGAAAAACTGTTTTTT. The J gene is TRBJ1-4, the V gene TRBV6-2 or TRBV6-3; D remains ambiguous. From germline, CDR1 is MNHEY and CDR2 SVGEGT. The CDR3 consists of 15 residues. V was cut by 0 bases and J by 4 bases, with 9 bases left in between.

The J gene is TRBJ2-3, the V gene TRBV7-3; 9 bases match TRBD2. CDR1 is SGHTA, CDR2 FQGTGA, per germline. V gave up 4 bases and J gave up 2 bases; unmatched junction bases: 7. The CDR3 covers 16 residues. The CDR3 region is CASSSGTSRDTDTQYF. In nucleotides, the CDR3 is TGTGCCAGCAGCTCTGGGACTAGCCGTGACACAGATACGCAGTATTTT.

The chain carries TRBV4-1 and TRBJ2-5, with D perhaps TRBD1 or TRBD2 (5 bases each). V lost 1 base, J lost 4 bases, and 10 bases lay in between. The CDR3 spans 14 residues. Per the germline V gene, CDR1 is MGHRA and CDR2 is YSYEKL. The CDR3 bases are TGCGCCAGCAGCCAAGTACGAGGGGCAGAGACCCAGTACTTC. Translation: CASSQVRGAETQYF.

This chain uses TRBV12-3 or TRBV12-4 with TRBJ2-5; no definite D call. The CDR3 is 14 residues long. The ends were cut back, 6 bases at V and 5 bases at J, with 16 bases in the middle. The CDR3 reads CASRPSVGRETQYF. The CDR3 bases are TGTGCCAGCAGACCTTCCGTGGGCCGGGAGACCCAGTACTTC.